These 3 T cell receptor beta chains were all obtained from the same sample, sequenced in a study of T cell responses to AZD1222 COVID-19 vaccine (dated by TCRdb to about 2021). Taken with the paper, the label for time point translates to: about 28 days (+/-7) after the second vaccine dose. This specimen's treatment or condition label, interpreted: meningococcal conjugate vaccine given as trial control. The library was generated by the immunoSEQ multiplex PCR assay. Held by TCRdb, this immuneACCESS table contains in-frame sequences only and omits some clones. Under half of the omission traces to an unresolved V gene where checked; the cause of the rest is unknown. For this sample the table gives some 110,000 clones, of which around nine tenths were detected only once. The ten largest clones represent 2.5% to 3.5% of the sample. Source: peripheral blood, taken 28 days after the second dose of the MenACWY control vaccine. These receptors originate from an adult who received the MenACWY meningococcal vaccine as a control.

This rearrangement joins TRBV24-1 to TRBJ2-5, with D possibly being TRBD2 (5 bases). The CDR3 is made up of 14 amino acids. Between the trimmed V and J ends, which lost 3 bases and 4 bases, there was a span of 11 bases. Germline CDR1 reads KGHDR; CDR2 reads SFDVKD. CDR3 DNA: TGTGCCACCAGTGATCCCTCGGGGTCAGAGACCCAGTACTTC. Amino acids: CATSDPSGSETQYF.

This sequence joins TRBV4-2 and TRBJ2-7, with D perhaps matching TRBD2 (6 bases). V lost 2 bases and J 0 bases, leaving 14 bases between the germline ends. The CDR3 covers 16 residues. The germline CDR1 and CDR2 sequences are LGHNA and YNFKEQ. CDR3 residues: CASSQSGGVSSYEQYF. The CDR3 DNA sequence: TGTGCCAGCAGCCAATCCGGCGGGGTGAGCTCCTACGAGCAGTACTTC.

This rearrangement joins TRBV7-2 to TRBJ2-4; tentative D call: TRBD2 (6 bases). This CDR3 has 16 residues. V gave up 1 base and J gave up 0 bases, with 10 bases separating them. Per germline, CDR1 SGHTA and CDR2 FQGNSA. The CDR3 is CASSLEAGLAKNIQYF. The CDR3 region has the DNA TGTGCCAGCAGCTTAGAGGCGGGATTAGCCAAAAACATTCAGTACTTC.